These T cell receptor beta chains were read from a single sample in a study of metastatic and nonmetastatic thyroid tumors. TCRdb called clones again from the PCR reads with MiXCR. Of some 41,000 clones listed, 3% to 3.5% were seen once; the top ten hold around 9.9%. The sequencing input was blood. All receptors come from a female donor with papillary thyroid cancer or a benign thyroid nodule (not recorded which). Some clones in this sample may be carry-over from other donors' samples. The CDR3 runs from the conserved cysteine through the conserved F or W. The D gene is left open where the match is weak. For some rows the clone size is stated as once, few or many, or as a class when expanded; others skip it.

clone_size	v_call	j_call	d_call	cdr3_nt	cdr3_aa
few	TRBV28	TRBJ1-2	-	TGTGCCAGCAGACTCTCGTGGCTGGACAGACGAGACTATGGCTACACCTTC	CASRLSWLDRRDYGYTF
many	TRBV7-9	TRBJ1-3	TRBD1	TGTGCCAGCAGCCAAGGGGACAGATTTACTGGAAACACCATATATTTT	CASSQGDRFTGNTIYF
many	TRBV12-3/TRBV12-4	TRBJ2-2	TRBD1	TGTGCCAGCAGCCGGGACAGGGTGAACACCGGGGAGCTGTTTTTT	CASSRDRVNTGELFF
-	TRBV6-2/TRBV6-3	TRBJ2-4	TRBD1	TGTGCCAGCAGTTTGGACAGGGTACGAAACATTCAGTACTTC	CASSLDRVRNIQYF
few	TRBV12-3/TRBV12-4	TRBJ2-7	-	TGTGCCAGCAGTTTAGGGGTGGCCAACGAGCAGTACTTC	CASSLGVANEQYF
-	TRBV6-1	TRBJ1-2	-	TGTGCCAGCATCGACAGTCCCTATGGCTACACCTTC	CASIDSPYGYTF
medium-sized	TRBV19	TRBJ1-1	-	TGTGCCAGTAGTATCAAGGGGAGGGGCACTGAAGCTTTCTTT	CASSIKGRGTEAFF
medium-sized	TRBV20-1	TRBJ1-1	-	TGCAGTGCTAGAGAAACAGGAGACACTGAAGCTTTCTTT	CSARETGDTEAFF
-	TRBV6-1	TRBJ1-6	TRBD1	TGTGCCAGCAGTGAATGGTGGGGGACAGTTGCTTCACCCCTCCACTTT	CASSEWWGTVASPLHF
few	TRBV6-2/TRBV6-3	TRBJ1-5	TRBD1	TGTGCCAGCAGGACAGGGGGAGAGCCCCAGCATTTT	CASRTGGEPQHF
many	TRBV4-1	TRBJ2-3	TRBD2	TGCGCCAGCAGCCAAGAACTAGCGGGAGCGTCTTTAGATACGCAGTATTTT	CASSQELAGASLDTQYF
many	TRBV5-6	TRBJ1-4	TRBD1	TGTGCCAGCAGCTGGACAGGGCTGGGAGAAAAACTGTTTTTT	CASSWTGLGEKLFF
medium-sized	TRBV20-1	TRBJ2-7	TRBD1	TGCAGTGCTAACGGACAGGGAGGAGAGCAGTACTTC	CSANGQGGEQYF
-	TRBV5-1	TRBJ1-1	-	TGCGCCAGCAGTCCAGGATTGGTCATCGCCCTTGAAGCTTTCTTT	CASSPGLVIALEAFF
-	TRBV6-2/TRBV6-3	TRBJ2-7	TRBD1	TGTGCCAGCAGTCAGACAGGGTTCCCCTACGAGCAGTACTTC	CASSQTGFPYEQYF
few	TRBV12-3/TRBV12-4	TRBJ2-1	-	TGTGCCAGCAGCCTTACCGCGGGGCATAATGAGCAGTTCTTC	CASSLTAGHNEQFF
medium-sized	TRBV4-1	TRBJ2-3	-	TGCGCCAGCAGCCAAGTCCGGGGTGACGGTACAGATACGCAGTATTTT	CASSQVRGDGTDTQYF
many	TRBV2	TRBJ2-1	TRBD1	TGTGCCAGCAGTGTCCTCCTTGCGGGACAGGGTCCCAATGAGCAGTTCTTC	CASSVLLAGQGPNEQFF